One sample yielded the 9 T cell receptor beta chains listed below, sequenced in a study of T cells after yellow fever vaccination. From the 5' RACE reads, TCRdb called clonotypes with MiXCR, one entry per CDR3 protein. The table shows around 50,000 distinct CDR3 sequences, with about 7.9% occurring only once. Sequencing was performed on CD8+ T cells sorted from PBMCs, taken approximately 16 days after the first yellow fever vaccination. The receptors stem from a man between 18 and 35 years old who received the YFV17D yellow fever vaccine.

This clonotype has a count of ten or more. V is TRBV10-3 and J is TRBJ2-5, with no clear D. Trimming stripped 0 bases from V and 4 bases from J, with 12 bases between. Germline V lookup: CDR1 ENHRY, CDR2 SYGVKD. The length of the CDR3 is 15 residues. CDR3 in amino acids: CAISESGRTAETQYF. CDR3 nucleotides: TGTGCCATCAGTGAGTCTGGAAGGACGGCAGAGACCCAGTACTTC.

Ten or more counts support this clonotype. The J gene is TRBJ1-2, the V gene TRBV6-1; D is unclear. The V gene lost 1 base and the J gene lost 14 bases, with 14 bases spanning the gap. Germline loops: CDR1 MNHNS, CDR2 SASEGT. The CDR3 totals 12 residues. This CDR3 reads CASSEVSGFSTF. CDR3 coding DNA: TGTGCCAGCAGTGAAGTGTCCGGGTTTTCGACCTTC.

The J gene is TRBJ2-4, the V gene TRBV14; 7 positions match TRBD1. J was trimmed by 1 base and V by 3 bases; bases with no gene match: 9. Per germline, CDR1 SGHDN and CDR2 FVKESK. This CDR3 has 17 amino acids. This CDR3 reads CASSQLTGPEAKNIQYF. CDR3 bases: TGTGCCAGCAGCCAGCTGACAGGGCCTGAGGCCAAAAACATTCAGTACTTC.

This clonotype was detected ten times or more. This chain joins TRBV5-1 and TRBJ1-3; D is perhaps TRBD1 (5 bases). The CDR3 spans 15 residues. Germline assignment: CDR1 SGHRS and CDR2 YFSETQ. V was clipped by 1 base and J by 4 bases, with 12 bases between them. For the CDR3, the DNA is TGCGCCAGCAGCTTGATGGGGGATCTAGGAAACACCATATATTTT. Translated: CASSLMGDLGNTIYF.

This clonotype showed up many times. The chain has TRBV4-3 and TRBJ2-1; the match to TRBD1 covers 9 bases. Germline assignment: CDR1 LGHNA and CDR2 YSLEER. Trimming removed 5 bases from V and 2 bases from J; junction bases left unmatched: 7. The length of the CDR3 is 16 residues. CDR3 sequence: CASSTRQGGTYNEQFF. The CDR3 bases are TGCGCCAGCAGCACCCGACAGGGGGGCACCTACAATGAGCAGTTCTTC.

This clonotype was picked up many times. CDR3 protein: CSVVLREHTDTQYF. The CDR3 coding sequence is TGCAGCGTTGTATTAAGGGAACACACAGATACGCAGTATTTT. This chain uses TRBV29-1 with TRBJ2-3; D gene ambiguous. The V gene's germline CDR1 is SQVTM and CDR2 ANQGSEA. V was clipped by 4 bases and J by 2 bases, with 13 bases between them. This CDR3 has 14 amino acids.

This clonotype came up many times. The chain employs TRBV5-1 and TRBJ1-1, with TRBD1 matching over 8 bases. V lost 1 base, J lost 1 base, and 15 bases stayed unmatched. CDR1 is SGHRS, CDR2 YFSETQ, per germline. The CDR3 has 19 residues. CDR3 sequence reads: CASSLSTGGIQVRNTEAFF. The CDR3 nucleotides are TGCGCCAGCAGCTTGAGCACAGGGGGGATCCAAGTACGGAACACTGAAGCTTTCTTT.

In its sample, this clonotype was seen many times. V gene TRBV3-1 combines with J gene TRBJ2-4, with D possibly being TRBD1 (5 bases). The CDR3 is 14 amino acids. Trimming removed 3 bases from V and 6 bases from J, with 12 bases in between. CDR1 LGHDT and CDR2 YNNKEL come from the germline V gene (reference sequence). Here the CDR3 reads CASSQGLGLNIQYF. The CDR3 DNA reads as TGTGCCAGCAGCCAGGGGCTGGGCCTAAACATTCAGTACTTC.

This clonotype occurred many times. This sequence joins TRBV7-9 and TRBJ2-2; TRBD2 might be the D (6 bases). Trimming took 3 bases from V and 4 from J, leaving 18 bases between them. Germline V CDR1 and CDR2: SEHNR, FQNEAQ (reference sequence). The CDR3 runs to 17 residues. The CDR3 coding sequence is TGTGCCAGCAGCTTTTGGAGGGGCGTGAGGTCCACCGGGGAGCTGTTTTTT. As protein: CASSFWRGVRSTGELFF.